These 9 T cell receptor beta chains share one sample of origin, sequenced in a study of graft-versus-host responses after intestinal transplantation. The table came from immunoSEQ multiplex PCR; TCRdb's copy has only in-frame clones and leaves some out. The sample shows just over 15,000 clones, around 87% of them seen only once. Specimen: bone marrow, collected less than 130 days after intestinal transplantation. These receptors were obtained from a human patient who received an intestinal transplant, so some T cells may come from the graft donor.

The CDR3 DNA reads TGTGCCAGCAGCTTGTTTACTCCAGACTACGAGCAGTACTTC. This encodes CASSLFTPDYEQYF. The rearrangement uses TRBV5-5 and TRBJ2-7; D remains unclear. The germline gives CDR1 SGHKS, CDR2 YYEKEE (reference sequence). The CDR3 runs 14 residues. V was trimmed by 1 base and J by 3 bases, leaving 11 bases between them.

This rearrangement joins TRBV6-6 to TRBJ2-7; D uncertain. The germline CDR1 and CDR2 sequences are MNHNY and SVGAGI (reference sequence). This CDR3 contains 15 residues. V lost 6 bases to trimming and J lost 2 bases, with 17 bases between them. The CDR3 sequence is CASSPFRYPTYEQYF. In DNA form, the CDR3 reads TGTGCCAGCAGCCCTTTTAGATACCCTACCTACGAGCAGTACTTC.

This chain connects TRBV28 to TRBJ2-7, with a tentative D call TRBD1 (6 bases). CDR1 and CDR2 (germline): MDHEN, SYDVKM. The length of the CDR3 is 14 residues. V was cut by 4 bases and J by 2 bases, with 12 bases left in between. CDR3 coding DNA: TGTGCCAGCAGTTACCAGGGGCCTCCCTACGAGCAGTACTTC. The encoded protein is CASSYQGPPYEQYF.

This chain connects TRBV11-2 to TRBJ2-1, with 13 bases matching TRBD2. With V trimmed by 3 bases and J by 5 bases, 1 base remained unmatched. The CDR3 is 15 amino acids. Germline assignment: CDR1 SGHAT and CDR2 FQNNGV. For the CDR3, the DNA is TGTGCCAGCAGCTTGGGACTAGCGGGGCACAATGAGCAGTTCTTC. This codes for CASSLGLAGHNEQFF. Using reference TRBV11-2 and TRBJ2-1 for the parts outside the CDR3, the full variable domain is EAGVAQSPRYKIIEKRQSVAFWCNPISGHATLYWYQQILGQGPKLLIQFQNNGVVDDSQLPKDRFSAERLKGVDSTLKIQPAKLEDSAVYLCASSLGLAGHNEQFFGPGTRLTVL.

CDR3: CASSVATSGELFF. As DNA, the CDR3 is TGTGCCAGCAGCGTAGCTACCAGCGGGGAGCTGTTTTTT. J is TRBJ2-2 and V is TRBV9; D call uncertain. Germline-derived CDR1 and CDR2 are SGDLS and YYNGEE. The CDR3 length is 13 residues. Deletions cut 0 bases from V and 7 bases from J, with 7 bases between. Variable domain in full (rest from reference TRBV9 and TRBJ2-2): DSGVTQTPKHLITATGQRVTLRCSPRSGDLSVYWYQQSLDQGLQFLIQYYNGEERAKGNILERFSAQQFPDLHSELNLSSLELGDSALYFCASSVATSGELFFGEGSRLTVL.

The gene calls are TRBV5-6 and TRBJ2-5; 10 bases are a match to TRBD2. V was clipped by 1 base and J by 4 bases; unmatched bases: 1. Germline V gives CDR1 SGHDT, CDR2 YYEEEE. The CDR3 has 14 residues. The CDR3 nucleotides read TGTGCCAGCAGCTTGAGACTAGCGGGAGAGACCCAGTACTTC. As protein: CASSLRLAGETQYF.

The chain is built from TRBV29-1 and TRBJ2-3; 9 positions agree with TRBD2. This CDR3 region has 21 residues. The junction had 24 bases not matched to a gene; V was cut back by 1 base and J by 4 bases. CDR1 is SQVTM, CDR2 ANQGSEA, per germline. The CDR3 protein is CSVEGWRGSSGEPRSPDTQYF. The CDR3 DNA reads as TGCAGCGTTGAAGGATGGCGGGGCTCTAGCGGGGAGCCTCGGAGCCCAGATACGCAGTATTTT.

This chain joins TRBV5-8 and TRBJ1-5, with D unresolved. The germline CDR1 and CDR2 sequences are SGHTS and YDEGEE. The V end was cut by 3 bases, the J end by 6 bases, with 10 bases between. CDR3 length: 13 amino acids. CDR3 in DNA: TGTGCCAGCAGCTGGACGACCGGTCAGCCCCAGCATTTT. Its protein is CASSWTTGQPQHF.

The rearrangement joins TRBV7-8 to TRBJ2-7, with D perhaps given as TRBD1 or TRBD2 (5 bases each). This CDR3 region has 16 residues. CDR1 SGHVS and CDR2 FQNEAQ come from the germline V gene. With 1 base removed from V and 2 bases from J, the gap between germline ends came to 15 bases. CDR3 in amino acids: CASSLGVGTETYEQYF. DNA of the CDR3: TGTGCCAGCAGCTTAGGGGTGGGGACGGAGACCTACGAGCAGTACTTC. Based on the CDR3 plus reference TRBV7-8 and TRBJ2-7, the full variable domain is GAGVSQSPRYKVAKRGQDVALRCDPISGHVSLFWYQQALGQGPEFLTYFQNEAQLDKSGLPSDRFFAERPEGSVSTLKIQRTQQEDSAVYLCASSLGVGTETYEQYFGPGTRLTVT.